This note documents a single T cell receptor (beta chain) sequence. Its cognate antigen is unknown. TCRdb re-called the reads through MiXCR, storing one row per CDR3 protein. The sample shows about 62,000 distinct CDR3 sequences, less than 70% of them seen only once. The data belong to a study of type 1 regulatory T cells. Study observations and caveats: Tr1 cells had a more restricted TCR repertoire than non-Tr1 cells.

Sequencing was carried out using cultured non-Tr1 T cells, either the whole culture or a sorted T cell fraction (not recorded which). The origin of this receptor is a human donor in good health.

The CDR3: CASSLGASQYF. CDR3 sequence (DNA): TGTGCCAGCAGCTTAGGCGCGTCCCAGTACTTC. The chain combines TRBV13 with TRBJ2-5; D is unclear. The CDR3 loop spans 11 amino acids. V lost 0 bases, J lost 9 bases, and 5 bases lay in between. The germline V gene encodes CDR1 PRHDT and CDR2 FYEKMQ (reference sequence).